The present T cell receptor beta chain was sequenced within a study of T cells after yellow fever vaccination (dated by TCRdb to the late 2010s). With respect to the entire study: Libraries from fractions with low cell numbers were prepared with the SMART-Seq v4 Ultra Low Input RNA kit. Bulk TCR alpha and beta repertoires were sequenced longitudinally to track T-cell clones before and after primary and booster YFV17D yellow fever vaccination. Two healthy male donors made up the cohort, one aged 18 to 30 years and the other aged 30 to 40 years. Blood samples were taken at several timepoints before and after primary and secondary immunization, and bulk PBMC replicates and cell subsets were isolated.

Per the germline V gene, SGHTA is the CDR1 and FQGTGA is the CDR2. The CDR3 has 12 amino acids, counting the end cysteine and valine. Just the 36-base CDR3 DNA is kept, in frame starting at base 1. The full study reports these points: A small fraction of clonotypes showed up in both the CD4 and CD8 compartments, probably as a result of convergent recombination. Because abundant contaminating clonotypes from the bulk population could be contained in FACS-sorted repertoires, computational filtering was required. Because the study included only a couple of donors, the extent to which the findings can be generalized is limited. After the booster, most clones that had expanded after primary vaccination were detected again (around 97% of CD4 and around 88% of CD8), suggesting broad maintenance of memory. Compared with the primary T-cell response, the secondary T-cell response was faster but weaker, reaching its peak on day 5 rather than on day 15.

The sample's treatment or condition, from its label and the paper: live attenuated yellow fever vaccine strain. At every blood-draw timepoint, two biological replicates of bulk PBMCs were collected. A standard Ficoll-Paque protocol was used to isolate PBMCs from peripheral blood. RNA was extracted with TriZol from bulk PBMCs, CD4 and CD8 fractions, and dextramer-positive and dextramer-negative fractions. This clonotype came up many times. No cognate antigen has been identified for it. Base quality data are lacking; no much larger clone is found one base away. Reads for this sample came from an Illumina NovaSeq 6000. TCR cDNA was synthesized by 5'RACE template switching, through which a universal primer site and unique molecular identifiers were introduced. Priming for cDNA synthesis came from both the TCR alpha and TCR beta constant segments. Libraries were amplified in two PCR steps, with sample barcodes and sequencing adapters added in the second step. Sequencing of the libraries was done on either Illumina HiSeq 2500 (2x100 bp) or NovaSeq (2x150 bp). The paper's data handling went like this. MIGEC was used to demultiplex reads and collapse the reads into UMI consensus sequences, and MiXCR was used for V(D)J alignment. Using edgeR on replicate PBMC samples, clonotypes were called vaccine-responding if FDR was below 0.01 and the log2 fold change was above 5 up to day 15. Bulk clonotypes were assigned CD4 or CD8 identity according to which sequenced CD4 or CD8 repertoire held them at higher abundance. TCRdb reprocessed the public reads (quality trimming at Q25 with fastp, clone calling with MiXCR) and kept in-frame beta chains. Each record represents a unique CDR3 protein, reported with the most common genes and DNA among its rows. The V and J calls were determined by TCRdb, not by the authors. The sample profile shows around 310,000 distinct CDR3 sequences; 4% to 5.5% of them were found once. The ten biggest clones cover 15% to 20% of the sample.

This receptor was identified in a man aged 18 to 30 who received the YFV17D yellow fever vaccine. Specimen: PBMCs, collected 15 days after the yellow fever booster vaccination. The chain is encoded by TRBV7-3 joined to TRBJ2-7; matching of 5 bases hints at TRBD1 as the D gene. The nucleotides read TGTGCCAGCAATGATATTGACAGCGAGGAGTACGTC. This translates into CASNDIDSEEYV.